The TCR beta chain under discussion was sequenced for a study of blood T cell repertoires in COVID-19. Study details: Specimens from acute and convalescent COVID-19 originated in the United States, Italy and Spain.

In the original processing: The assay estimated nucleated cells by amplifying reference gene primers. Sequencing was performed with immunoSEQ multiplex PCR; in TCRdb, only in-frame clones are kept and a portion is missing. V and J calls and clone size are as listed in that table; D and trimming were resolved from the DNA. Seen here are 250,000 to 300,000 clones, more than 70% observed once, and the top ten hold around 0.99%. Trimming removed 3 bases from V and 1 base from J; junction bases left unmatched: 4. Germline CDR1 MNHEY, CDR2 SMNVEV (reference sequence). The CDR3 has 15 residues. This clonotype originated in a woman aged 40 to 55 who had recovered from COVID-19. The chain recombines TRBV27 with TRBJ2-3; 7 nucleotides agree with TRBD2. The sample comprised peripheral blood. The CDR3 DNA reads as TGTGCCAGCAGTTTGGGGAGGGACGGCACAGATACGCAGTATTTT. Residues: CASSLGRDGTDTQYF.